This entry lists 2 T cell receptor beta chains sequenced from one sample in a study of regulatory T cells in long-lasting Graves disease. Libraries of TCR beta came from iRepertoire HTBI primers plus Arm-PCR of CDR3 regions. TCRdb analysed the multiplex PCR reads with MiXCR anew, one entry per CDR3 protein. The table includes roughly 700,000 distinct CDR3 sequences, around 30% detected once. Time point described: persistent/refractory GD, antithyroid drugs over 5 years with positive TRAb. Extracted PBMC RNA gave rise to the TCR library. The starting material was peripheral blood mononuclear cells (PBMCs), obtained when the disease was refractory, from a patient treated with antithyroid drugs. The source is a female donor with Graves disease.

This clonotype was seen more than once but under ten times. The V and J genes are TRBV27 and TRBJ1-2, with D possibly matching TRBD1 (6 bases). V shed 5 bases and J shed 8 bases, with 18 bases lying between them. The CDR3 length is 14 residues. The germline CDR1 and CDR2 sequences are MNHEY and SMNVEV (reference sequence). CDR3 in amino acids: CASSLDYRASGYTF. For the CDR3, the DNA is TGTGCCAGCAGTCTCGACTACAGGGCATCGGGCTACACCTTC.

V and J are TRBV18 and TRBJ1-1; 9 nucleotides agree with TRBD1. The germline gives CDR1 KGHSH, CDR2 LQKENI. V trimming: 3 bases; J trimming: 0 bases; junction bases outside the gene matches: 5. The CDR3 totals 16 residues. CDR3 sequence reads: CASSPLQGAVNTEAFF. The DNA for the CDR3 is TGTGCCAGCTCACCTTTACAGGGGGCGGTGAACACTGAAGCTTTCTTT.